This TCR beta chain was documented in a study of T cell repertoires in cytomegalovirus infection. About the study: Indicated by public TCR beta signatures were CMV infection and matching HLA type.

This clonotype was picked up a small number of times. Its target is unknown. Study-wide results and caveats: It was HLA-C-restricted CMV-specific TCR beta clonotypes that dominated the response ex vivo.

TCRdb reprocessed the reads via MiXCR and lists one record per CDR3 protein. The data contain about 130,000 distinct CDR3 sequences, approximately 9.2% of them singletons. Trimming at V came to 3 bases and at J to 8 bases, leaving 8 bases not matched to a gene. The CDR3 runs 14 residues. Germline V gives CDR1 MDHEN, CDR2 SYDVKM. The source material was PBMCs. The chain joins TRBV28 to TRBJ1-2; 8 positions agree with TRBD1. The sequence was collected from a human donor in good health (CMV status not recorded). Some clones in this sample may be carry-over from other donors' samples. This chain's CDR3 is CASSFPDRGWGYTF. The CDR3 DNA is TGTGCCAGCAGTTTCCCCGACAGGGGTTGGGGCTACACCTTC.